The next 21 T cell receptor beta chains were all read from a single sample in a study of shared clonotypes between healthy human individuals. The data were produced by immunoSEQ multiplex PCR, yet TCRdb's version contains in-frame clones alone and is incomplete. The repertoire holds 2 million or so clones, with 85% to 95% as singletons. Sequenced input: naive CD4+ T cells sorted from blood. Documented subset: CD45RA+ positively selected. The receptors here all came from a man aged 18 to 29 in good health.

The chain carries TRBV11-2 and TRBJ2-5; 7 nucleotides line up with TRBD1. The germline V gene has CDR1 SGHAT and CDR2 FQNNGV. This CDR3 comprises 13 residues. Trimming at V came to 5 bases and at J to 2 bases, leaving 2 bases not matched to a gene. The CDR3 DNA follows: TGTGCCAGCAGCGGACAGGTTCAAGAGACCCAGTACTTC. It yields the protein CASSGQVQETQYF.

This sequence joins TRBV18 and TRBJ2-7, with TRBD2 identical over 8 bases. The CDR3 covers 13 residues. Germline V gene data show CDR1 as KGHSH and CDR2 as LQKENI. V gave up 4 bases and J gave up 5 bases; unmatched junction bases: 4. The CDR3 spells CASSRDGGDEQYF. DNA for the CDR3: TGTGCCAGCTCACGGGACGGGGGGGACGAGCAGTACTTC.

The CDR3 loop reads CASSLGSLVQGEQFF. The CDR3 bases are TGTGCCAGCAGCTTAGGATCGCTAGTCCAGGGTGAGCAGTTCTTC. J is TRBJ2-1 and V is TRBV11-3; maybe TRBD1 (5 bases). Trimming took 1 base from V and 9 from J, leaving 16 bases between them. From germline, CDR1 is SGHNT and CDR2 YENEEA. The CDR3 loop spans 15 amino acids.

V is TRBV9 and J is TRBJ1-6, with D maybe TRBD1 (6 bases). Trimming shortened V by 3 bases and J by 6 bases, and 16 bases separated the two germline ends. The CDR3 extends over 16 amino acids. Germline CDR1 reads SGDLS; CDR2 reads YYNGEE. The CDR3 sequence: CASSASITGSNSPLHF. The CDR3 nucleotides are TGTGCCAGCAGCGCCTCTATTACAGGGTCTAATTCACCCCTCCACTTT.

The chain has TRBV19 and TRBJ1-4, with D maybe TRBD1 (5 bases). This CDR3 comprises 14 residues. The V gene lost 7 bases and the J gene lost 7 bases, with 16 bases spanning the gap. Germline lookup yields CDR1 LNHDA and CDR2 SQIVND (reference sequence). CDR3 in DNA: TGTGCCAGTACCCGGGCAGGGTCTAGTGAAAAACTGTTTTTT. Residues: CASTRAGSSEKLFF.

V gene TRBV10-2 combines with J gene TRBJ1-6; possibly TRBD1 for D (5 bases). Trimming pared 4 bases from V and 6 bases from J, leaving 13 bases between. The CDR3 spans 15 residues. CDR1 and CDR2 (germline): WSHSY, SAAADI. The CDR3 bases are TGCGCCAGCAGTGGTGGGGGGGTTGGTAATTCACCCCTCCACTTT. The encoded protein is CASSGGGVGNSPLHF.

This chain links TRBV4-1 with TRBJ2-1, with D tentatively TRBD2 (6 bases). Germline values: CDR1 MGHRA, CDR2 YSYEKL. Trimming removed 2 bases from V and 8 bases from J, with 22 bases in between. This CDR3 has 17 amino acids. CDR3 loop: CASSQKPLAGTVDEQFF. CDR3 in DNA: TGCGCCAGCAGCCAAAAACCCCTCGCGGGAACGGTGGATGAGCAGTTCTTC.

This chain connects TRBV15 to TRBJ1-5, with TRBD1 matching over 9 bases. The CDR3 is 16 residues long. Germline-derived CDR1 and CDR2 are LNHNV and YYDKDF (reference sequence). The trim removed 1 base at V and 4 bases at J, leaving 5 bases unmatched. The DNA for the CDR3 is TGTGCCACCAGCAGAGGGGGGACAGGGAGGAATCAGCCCCAGCATTTT. It yields the protein CATSRGGTGRNQPQHF.

J is TRBJ1-2 and V is TRBV2; D ambiguous. In germline, CDR1 is SNHLY, CDR2 FYNNEI. This CDR3 region has 13 residues. V lost 10 bases to trimming and J lost 1 base, with 13 bases between them. CDR3 in amino acids: CATGELRNYGYTF. The CDR3 DNA reads TGTGCCACTGGGGAACTTCGTAACTATGGCTACACCTTC.

A note on this clone: This specimen includes other DNA sequences encoding the same CDR3. The rearrangement uses TRBV5-1 and TRBJ2-7, with 11 bases that match TRBD1. Germline trimming cut 3 bases from V and 4 bases from J; bases unmatched to any gene: 6. The CDR3 is 15 residues long. Germline CDR1 SGHRS, CDR2 YFSETQ. The CDR3 DNA reads as TGCGCCAGCAGCTCCGGGACAGGGGGGATTTACGAGCAGTACTTC. It translates to CASSSGTGGIYEQYF.

The chain carries TRBV30 and TRBJ1-3; D is undetermined. V lost 4 bases, J lost 5 bases, and 15 bases lay in between. CDR1 and CDR2 from the germline V gene are GTSNPN and SVGIG (reference sequence). The CDR3 totals 14 residues. DNA for the CDR3: TGTGCCTGGACCCAAGGGAGGGAGAGAAACACCATATATTTT. This translates into CAWTQGRERNTIYF. Supplemented by reference TRBV30 and TRBJ1-3, the full variable domain reads SQTIHQWPATLVQPVGSPLSLECTVEGTSNPNLYWYRQAAGRGLQLLFYSVGIGQISSEVPQNLSASRPQDRQFILSSKKLLLSDSGFYLCAWTQGRERNTIYFGEGSWLTVV.

The chain links TRBV5-5 to TRBJ2-2, with D perhaps given as TRBD1 or TRBD2 (5 bases each). V lost 4 bases to trimming and J lost 7 bases, with 17 bases between them. The CDR3 loop spans 15 amino acids. Germline loops: CDR1 SGHKS, CDR2 YYEKEE (reference sequence). The CDR3 is CASSTGRTSSGELFF. DNA of the CDR3: TGTGCCAGCAGCACGGGACGGACGTCGAGCGGGGAGCTGTTTTTT.

This sequence joins TRBV6-1 and TRBJ2-2, with D perhaps matching TRBD2 (7 bases). Germline CDR1 is MNHNS and CDR2 is SASEGT. V shed 4 bases and J shed 5 bases, with 20 bases lying between them. This CDR3 is 17 amino acids long. DNA of the CDR3: TGTGCCAGCAGTGCCCAGGGAGGCGGGGGCAAGACCGGGGAGCTGTTTTTT. It encodes CASSAQGGGGKTGELFF.

V usage is TRBV10-2 and J usage is TRBJ2-3, with TRBD1 matching 9 bases. CDR1 and CDR2 from the germline V gene are WSHSY and SAAADI. The CDR3 totals 17 residues. Trimming cost V 4 bases and J 7 bases; bases outside gene matches: 15. The CDR3 is CASSAAAGQQGANTQYF. Here the CDR3 DNA reads TGCGCCAGCAGTGCAGCCGCCGGGCAACAGGGGGCAAATACGCAGTATTTT.

The genes are TRBV20-1 and TRBJ1-4, with D unresolved. Germline V gene lookup returns CDR1 DFQATT and CDR2 SNEGSKA (reference sequence). This CDR3 region has 11 residues. V gave up 7 bases and J gave up 5 bases, with 8 bases separating them. The CDR3 is CSVAANEKLFF. The CDR3 DNA follows: TGCAGTGTCGCGGCGAATGAAAAACTGTTTTTT.

The chain joins TRBV7-9 to TRBJ2-7; TRBD1 agrees at 9 bases. J lost 5 bases, V lost 6 bases, and 17 bases had no gene match. The length of the CDR3 is 17 residues. Germline V gene lookup returns CDR1 SEHNR and CDR2 FQNEAQ (reference sequence). For the CDR3, the DNA is TGTGCCAGCAGTCGACGGGCAGGTGGGACAGGGATCGACGAGCAGTACTTC. Amino acid sequence: CASSRRAGGTGIDEQYF.

The chain has TRBV29-1 and TRBJ1-2; D is ambiguous. The CDR3 covers 13 residues. Germline V gene data show CDR1 as SQVTM and CDR2 as ANQGSEA. V was trimmed by 5 bases and J by 2 bases, leaving 12 bases between them. CDR3 sequence: CSVTGIGNYGYTF. CDR3 nucleotides: TGCAGCGTTACTGGCATAGGGAACTATGGCTACACCTTC. Looking up the rest from reference TRBV29-1 and TRBJ1-2 gives the full variable domain: SAVISQKPSRDICQRGTSLTIQCQVDSQVTMMFWYRQQPGQSLTLIATANQGSEATYESGFVIDKFPISRPNLTFSTLTVSNMSPEDSSIYLCSVTGIGNYGYTFGSGTRLTVV.

The chain has TRBV30 and TRBJ2-7, with D maybe TRBD1 (6 bases). This CDR3 spans 11 amino acids. V was clipped by 5 bases and J by 4 bases, with 9 bases between them. Germline V CDR1 and CDR2: GTSNPN, SVGIG (reference sequence). CDR3 amino acids: CAWDTGYEQYF. CDR3 nucleotides: TGTGCCTGGGATACAGGGTACGAGCAGTACTTC.

V usage is TRBV4-1 and J usage is TRBJ2-3; 12 bases are a match to TRBD2. The CDR3 length is 16 residues. From germline, CDR1 is MGHRA and CDR2 YSYEKL. The V and J ends lost 1 base and 6 bases, in that order; junction bases with no gene match: 5. The CDR3 sequence: CASSQVASGRGDTQYF. Here the CDR3 DNA reads TGCGCCAGCAGCCAAGTAGCTAGCGGGAGGGGGGATACGCAGTATTTT.

V usage is TRBV16 and J usage is TRBJ1-2; D unclear. Germline CDR1 reads KGHSY; CDR2 reads FQNENV. This CDR3 has 14 residues. The V and J ends lost 3 bases and 5 bases respectively, with 13 bases between them. The CDR3 DNA follows: TGTGCCAGCAGCCAGTTCGGGAAAATTTATGGCTACACCTTC. It is translated as CASSQFGKIYGYTF.

This chain uses TRBV11-2 with TRBJ1-4; unclear D gene. The CDR3 loop spans 12 amino acids. With 5 bases removed from V and 14 bases from J, the gap between germline ends came to 15 bases. Germline V gives CDR1 SGHAT, CDR2 FQNNGV. The CDR3 DNA reads TGTGCCAGCAGCCAGAACACAGATAAGCTGTTTTTT. It translates to CASSQNTDKLFF.